This TCR beta chain comes out of a study of identical twins. In its sample, this clonotype was seen a few times. Its antigen is as yet unknown. TCRdb reprocessed the 5' RACE reads with MiXCR, giving one entry per CDR3 protein. Altogether approximately 220,000 distinct CDR3 sequences are present, roughly 10% being singletons, with the ten largest covering 5% to 6.5%. The CDR3 is made up of 15 amino acids. Per the germline V gene, CDR1 is MNHEY and CDR2 is SVGEGT. V lost 5 bases and J 3 bases, leaving 14 bases between the germline ends. With no exceptions, donors were healthy Caucasians. Whole-study findings and limits: There were fewer insertions in abundant cord blood beta clonotypes, but memory repertoires showed no such pattern. Those out-of-frame alpha sequences shared by twins showed an excess of low generation probability.

The chain combines TRBV6-2 or TRBV6-3 with TRBJ2-1; D is tentatively TRBD1 or TRBD2 (6 bases each). The source is a woman younger than 35 in good health. Specimen: memory (CD45RO+) T cells sorted from blood. This chain's CDR3 is CASSPGGGNYNEQFF. CDR3 sequence (DNA): TGTGCCAGCAGTCCAGGAGGGGGGAACTACAATGAGCAGTTCTTC.